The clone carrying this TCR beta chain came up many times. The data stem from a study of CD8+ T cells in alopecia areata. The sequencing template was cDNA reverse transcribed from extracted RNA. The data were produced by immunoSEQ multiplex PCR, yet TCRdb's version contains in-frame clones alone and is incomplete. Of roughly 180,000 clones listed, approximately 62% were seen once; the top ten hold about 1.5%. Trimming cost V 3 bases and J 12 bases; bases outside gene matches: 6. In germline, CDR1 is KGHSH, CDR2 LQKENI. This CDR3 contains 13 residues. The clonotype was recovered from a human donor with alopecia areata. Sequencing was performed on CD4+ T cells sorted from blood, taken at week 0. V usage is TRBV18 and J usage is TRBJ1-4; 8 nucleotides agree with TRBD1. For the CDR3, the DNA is TGTGCCAGCTCACCCGTCCAGGACAGGGAACTGTTTTTT. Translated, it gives CASSPVQDRELFF.